This TCR beta chain was found in a study of control samples from healthy donors and cancer patients. TCRdb's table, derived via immunoSEQ multiplex PCR, lists solely in-frame clones and lacks some. The table includes tens of thousands of clones, roughly 80% detected once. V lost 0 bases to trimming and J lost 6 bases, with 12 bases between them. The CDR3 runs to 16 residues. Germline CDR1 reads LNHNV; CDR2 reads YYDKDF (reference sequence). This chain links TRBV15 with TRBJ1-6; D remains unclear. The source is a woman aged 45-59 years with lung cancer. The sample taken for sequencing was PBMCs. The CDR3 reads CATSRDPRGTNSPLHF. The CDR3 region has the DNA TGTGCCACCAGCAGAGATCCTCGCGGAACTAATTCACCCCTCCACTTT. Full variable domain (missing parts from reference TRBV15 and TRBJ1-6): DAMVIQNPRYQVTQFGKPVTLSCSQTLNHNVMYWYQQKSSQAPKLLFHYYDKDFNNEADTPDNFQSRRPNTSFCFLDIRSPGLGDTAMYLCATSRDPRGTNSPLHFGNGTRLTVT.